These 18 T cell receptor beta chains originate from one sample sequenced in a study of vaccination effects on CD4 cells after COVID-19. ViraFEST used viral peptide pools to expand antigen-specific CD4+ T cells before sequencing. It was after approximately 11 days of culture that CD4+ T cells were isolated. Participants completed two doses of the BNT162b2 or mRNA-1273 vaccine. The method was immunoSEQ multiplex PCR; TCRdb's version includes in-frame clones alone and lacks a portion of them. The sample includes some 61,000 clones, 76% seen only once; the top ten take more than 0.9%. These receptors have no identified antigens. This material consisted of CD4+ T cells from PBMCs cultured with HCoV-OC43 spike peptides, taken after COVID-19 vaccination. The sample's subset: HCoV-OC43 spike overlapping peptide pool stimulation. These receptors came from a human donor who received a COVID-19 vaccine.

The CDR3 is CASSPPLGDYNEQFF. CDR3 sequence (DNA): TGTGCCAGCTCACCACCGCTGGGGGACTACAATGAGCAGTTCTTC. This rearrangement joins TRBV18 to TRBJ2-1; TRBD1 or TRBD2 may be the D gene (5 bases each). CDR1 is KGHSH, CDR2 LQKENI, per germline. The CDR3 has 15 residues. V lost 0 bases, J lost 3 bases, and 9 bases lay in between.

The V gene is TRBV7-8, the J gene TRBJ1-6; D remains ambiguous. This CDR3 spans 15 amino acids. V lost 5 bases to trimming and J lost 7 bases, with 15 bases between them. Germline CDR1 reads SGHVS; CDR2 reads FQNEAQ. In DNA form, the CDR3 reads TGTGCCAGCAGCATGGGGTGGGCCGGGAATTCACCCCTCCACTTT. The encoded protein is CASSMGWAGNSPLHF.

This rearrangement joins TRBV18 to TRBJ2-5, with a tentative D call TRBD1 (5 bases). The CDR3 is 14 residues long. V lost 2 bases, J lost 4 bases, and 11 bases lay in between. The germline CDR1 and CDR2 sequences are KGHSH and LQKENI. This CDR3 is CASSPMARGETQYF. The CDR3 DNA reads TGTGCCAGCTCACCAATGGCAAGGGGAGAGACCCAGTACTTC.

This clone was counted once. This chain joins TRBV19 and TRBJ1-2, with 7 bases lining up with TRBD1. Per the germline V gene, CDR1 is LNHDA and CDR2 is SQIVND (reference sequence). This CDR3 region has 13 residues. The J segment lost 8 bases and the V segment lost 7 bases, leaving 10 bases of the junction unmatched. CDR3 region: CASKGQRRLGYTF. CDR3 in DNA: TGTGCCAGTAAGGGACAGCGGAGGTTGGGCTACACCTTC.

The gene calls are TRBV20-1 and TRBJ2-5; D remains ambiguous. CDR3 length equals 14 residues. Trimming pared 4 bases from V and 7 bases from J, leaving 19 bases between. Germline V gene lookup returns CDR1 DFQATT and CDR2 SNEGSKA (reference sequence). CDR3 nucleotides: TGCAGTGCTATTGATGAAAGGCGCCCAGGGACCCAGTACTTC. This sequence encodes CSAIDERRPGTQYF.

This clone was counted only a few times. V and J are TRBV9 and TRBJ1-1; TRBD1 is a possible D gene (6 bases). The ends were cut back, 4 bases at V and 0 bases at J, with 13 bases in the middle. CDR1 and CDR2 from the germline V gene are SGDLS and YYNGEE. This CDR3 has 15 amino acids. The CDR3 DNA sequence: TGTGCCAGCAGCTCACAGGGTAATCTGAACACTGAAGCTTTCTTT. Encoded protein: CASSSQGNLNTEAFF.

The rearrangement uses TRBV10-2 and TRBJ2-1; 8 bases align to TRBD2. Trimming cost V 8 bases and J 6 bases; bases outside gene matches: 12. The V gene's germline CDR1 is WSHSY and CDR2 SAAADI. The CDR3 loop spans 15 amino acids. The CDR3 region has the DNA TGCGCCAGCTACCGTGACCAAAGCGGGGGCAATGAGCAGTTCTTC. Its protein is CASYRDQSGGNEQFF.

V usage is TRBV25-1 and J usage is TRBJ2-5; 8 nucleotides line up with TRBD2. V gave up 4 bases and J gave up 2 bases; unmatched junction bases: 3. CDR1 is MGHDK, CDR2 SYGVNS, per germline. The CDR3 length is 14 residues. CDR3 in DNA: TGTGCCAGCAGTGTACAGCGGGGGCAAGAGACCCAGTACTTC. The encoded protein is CASSVQRGQETQYF. The full variable domain, its missing parts supplied by reference TRBV25-1 and TRBJ2-5, is EADIYQTPRYLVIGTGKKITLECSQTMGHDKMYWYQQDPGMELHLIHYSYGVNSTEKGDLSSESTVSRIRTEHFPLTLESARPSHTSQYLCASSVQRGQETQYFGPGTRLLVL.

V gene TRBV14 combines with J gene TRBJ2-5; no clear D. The V and J ends lost 4 bases and 1 base respectively, with 10 bases between them. CDR3 length equals 14 residues. Germline-derived CDR1 and CDR2 are SGHDN and FVKESK. This CDR3 is CASSRWKSQETQYF. DNA of the CDR3: TGTGCCAGCAGCCGGTGGAAGTCCCAAGAGACCCAGTACTTC.

CDR3 region: CASTQGGGRPDTQYF. CDR3 DNA: TGTGCCAGCACCCAAGGGGGGGGGCGTCCAGATACGCAGTATTTT. The gene calls are TRBV7-9 and TRBJ2-3; TRBD2 is a possible D gene (7 bases). The CDR3 length is 15 residues. Trimming left V 7 bases short and J 4 bases short, with 18 bases between. Germline CDR1 SEHNR, CDR2 FQNEAQ (reference sequence).

The chain joins TRBV19 to TRBJ1-2, with a possible D match to TRBD1 (5 bases). V lost 5 bases, J lost 2 bases, and 12 bases lay in between. Germline V gene data show CDR1 as LNHDA and CDR2 as SQIVND (reference sequence). The length of the CDR3 is 14 residues. CDR3 sequence (DNA): TGTGCCAGTAGTCCCATCGACAGAAACTATGGCTACACCTTC. Translation gives CASSPIDRNYGYTF.

This clone was recorded only once. This chain joins TRBV7-2 and TRBJ2-1; D gene uncertain. CDR3 length: 13 amino acids. Trimming cost V 5 bases and J 4 bases, with 9 bases left between them. CDR1 is SGHTA, CDR2 FQGNSA, per germline. The CDR3 DNA is TGTGCCAGCAGCCTGACCGTATACAATGAGCAGTTCTTC. Translating gives CASSLTVYNEQFF.

The chain employs TRBV18 and TRBJ2-2, with D unresolved. The V gene's germline CDR1 is KGHSH and CDR2 LQKENI. Trimming removed 1 base at V and 6 bases at J, with 12 bases between. The CDR3 has 15 amino acids. CDR3 sequence (DNA): TGTGCCAGCTCACCACTCCCAAAAAGGTCCGGGGAGCTGTTTTTT. Translating it yields CASSPLPKRSGELFF.

This chain joins TRBV2 and TRBJ2-1, with TRBD2 matching over 9 bases. Germline values: CDR1 SNHLY, CDR2 FYNNEI. The CDR3 totals 16 residues. The V and J ends lost 2 bases and 3 bases, in that order; junction bases with no gene match: 5. CDR3 loop: CASSELRGGFYNEQFF. The CDR3 DNA is TGTGCCAGCAGTGAACTGCGGGGGGGTTTCTACAATGAGCAGTTCTTC. Complete variable domain (other parts from reference TRBV2 and TRBJ2-1): EPEVTQTPSHQVTQMGQEVILRCVPISNHLYFYWYRQILGQKVEFLVSFYNNEISEKSEIFDDQFSVERPDGSNFTLKIRSTKLEDSAMYFCASSELRGGFYNEQFFGPGTRLTVL.

Only a few counts were recorded for this clone. The chain joins TRBV19 to TRBJ1-5; no reliable D call. V lost 9 bases and J 7 bases, leaving 13 bases between the germline ends. Germline V gives CDR1 LNHDA, CDR2 SQIVND (reference sequence). The CDR3 has 12 residues. For the CDR3, the DNA is TGTGCCAGCGGGGATTTGTGGCAGCCCCAGCATTTT. This codes for CASGDLWQPQHF.

This clone was observed once. The chain has TRBV3-1 (or the pseudogene TRBV3-2) and TRBJ2-2; possibly TRBD1 for D (6 bases). This CDR3 has 14 amino acids. The V end was cut by 1 base, the J end by 7 bases, with 10 bases between. Germline V lookup: CDR1 LGHDT, CDR2 YNNKEL (reference sequence). CDR3 sequence reads: CASSQAGGHGELFF. CDR3 bases: TGTGCCAGCAGCCAAGCTGGGGGCCACGGGGAGCTGTTTTTT.

The chain joins TRBV10-2 to TRBJ1-5; weak D call: TRBD1 (5 bases). The ends were cut back, 0 bases at V and 12 bases at J, with 15 bases in the middle. Looked up from germline, CDR1 is WSHSY and CDR2 is SAAADI. The CDR3 is 14 amino acids. CDR3 sequence reads: CASSESMGPRIQHF. The DNA of the CDR3 is TGCGCCAGCAGTGAGTCGATGGGGCCAAGGATCCAGCATTTT.

CDR3 nucleotides: TGCAGCGTTGCCCCCGGGCGTAGCAATCAGCCCCAGCATTTT. Translating it yields CSVAPGRSNQPQHF. The rearrangement joins TRBV29-1 to TRBJ1-5; D is ambiguous. Germline assignment: CDR1 SQVTM and CDR2 ANQGSEA. V was cut by 4 bases and J by 0 bases, with 10 bases left in between. The CDR3 spans 14 residues.